The 6 T cell receptor beta chains in this list originate from one sample, sequenced in a study of cytomegalovirus exposure and HLA in healthy donors. It was with 60 Vbeta and 13 Jbeta primers that the PCR ran. Repertoires were generated with immunoSEQ multiplex PCR, while TCRdb's copy carries only in-frame clones and drops some. The sample contains just over 150,000 clones, around 80% of which appear only once. The source material was PBMCs. The receptors derive from a man aged 45-65 years in good health and CMV-seropositive.

The chain combines TRBV29-1 with TRBJ2-7; 8 nucleotides align to TRBD1. CDR1 SQVTM and CDR2 ANQGSEA come from the germline V gene. The CDR3 spans 11 residues. V shed 6 bases, J shed 5 bases, and the junction held 3 bases outside the gene matches. For the CDR3, the DNA is TGCAGCGTGGACAGGGTCCACGAGCAGTACGTC. This gives the protein CSVDRVHEQYV.

This clone has a handful of counts. DNA for the CDR3: TGTGCCGGGCGACAGGGACCCTACGAGCAGTACTTC. It translates to CAGRQGPYEQYF. The chain combines TRBV2 with TRBJ2-7; 7 bases agree with TRBD1. This CDR3 is built from 12 residues. Germline CDR1 is SNHLY and CDR2 is FYNNEI. With 11 bases clipped from V and 2 bases from J, the junction kept 6 bases outside the gene matches.

CDR3 nucleotides: TGCGCCAGCAGCAGGGACACCGCTAACTATGGCTACACCTTC. It specifies CASSRDTANYGYTF. The chain couples TRBV5-1 to TRBJ1-2, with a weak D call TRBD1 (6 bases). Trimming took 4 bases from V and 0 from J, leaving 10 bases between them. Germline CDR1 is SGHRS and CDR2 is YFSETQ. This CDR3 spans 14 amino acids.

This chain joins TRBV30 and TRBJ2-5; 12 nucleotides align to TRBD2. Trimming at V came to 2 bases and at J to 8 bases, leaving 3 bases not matched to a gene. CDR3 length: 13 residues. Per germline, CDR1 GTSNPN and CDR2 SVGIG (reference sequence). The CDR3 spells CAWSKGLAGTQYF. Here the CDR3 DNA reads TGTGCCTGGAGTAAAGGACTAGCGGGAACCCAGTACTTC. The full variable domain, in which reference TRBV30 and TRBJ2-5 provide the parts outside the CDR3, is SQTIHQWPATLVQPVGSPLSLECTVEGTSNPNLYWYRQAAGRGLQLLFYSVGIGQISSEVPQNLSASRPQDRQFILSSKKLLLSDSGFYLCAWSKGLAGTQYFGPGTRLLVL.

V usage is TRBV2 and J usage is TRBJ1-1; D is unclear. The V end was cut by 4 bases, the J end by 0 bases, with 9 bases between. The germline CDR1 and CDR2 sequences are SNHLY and FYNNEI. This CDR3 spans 14 amino acids. The CDR3 DNA reads as TGTGCCAGCAGTGTGAGGGCCCTGAACACTGAAGCTTTCTTT. This codes for CASSVRALNTEAFF.

This clone was seen once. The CDR3 reads CATTPTGGSSYEQYF. The CDR3 DNA is TGTGCCACTACCCCCACAGGGGGGAGCTCCTACGAGCAGTACTTC. J is TRBJ2-5 and V is TRBV6-5; TRBD1 aligns across 8 bases. The J call is uncertain, as TRBJ2-7 better fits the DNA end. The germline V gene encodes CDR1 MNHEY and CDR2 SVGAGI. The length of the CDR3 is 15 residues.